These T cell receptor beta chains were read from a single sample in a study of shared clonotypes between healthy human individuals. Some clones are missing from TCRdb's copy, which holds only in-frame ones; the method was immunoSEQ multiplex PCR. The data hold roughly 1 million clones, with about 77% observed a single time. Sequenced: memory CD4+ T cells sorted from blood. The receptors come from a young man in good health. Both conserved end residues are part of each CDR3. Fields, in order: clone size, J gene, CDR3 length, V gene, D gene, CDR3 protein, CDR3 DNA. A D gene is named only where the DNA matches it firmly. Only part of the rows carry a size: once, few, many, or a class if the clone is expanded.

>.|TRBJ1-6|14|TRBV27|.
CASSFVQGSSPLHF
TGTGCCAGCAGTTTCGTCCAGGGCAGTTCACCCCTCCACTTT
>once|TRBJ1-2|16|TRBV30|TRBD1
CAWSPENRGSNYGYTF
TGTGCCTGGAGTCCCGAAAACAGGGGATCTAACTATGGCTACACCTTC
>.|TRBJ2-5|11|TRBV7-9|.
CASTQTETQYF
TGTGCCAGCACCCAGACCGAGACCCAGTACTTC
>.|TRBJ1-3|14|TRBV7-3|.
CASSLGGTGNTIYF
TGTGCCAGCAGCTTAGGTGGGACAGGAAACACCATATATTTT
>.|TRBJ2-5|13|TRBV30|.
CAWSTDLKETQYF
TGTGCCTGGAGTACAGATTTAAAAGAGACCCAGTACTTC
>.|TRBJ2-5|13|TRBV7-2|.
CASSPHPQETQYF
TGTGCCAGCAGCCCGCACCCACAAGAGACCCAGTACTTC
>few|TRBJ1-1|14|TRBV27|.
CASSLSGFNTEAFF
TGTGCCAGCAGTTTATCGGGGTTTAACACTGAAGCTTTCTTT
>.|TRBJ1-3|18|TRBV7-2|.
CASSPQKPGPQPGNTIYF
TGTGCCAGCAGCCCCCAAAAACCGGGACCCCAGCCTGGAAACACCATATATTTT
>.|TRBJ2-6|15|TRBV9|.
CASSVVGSGANVLTF
TGTGCCAGCAGCGTAGTAGGGTCTGGGGCCAACGTCCTGACTTTC
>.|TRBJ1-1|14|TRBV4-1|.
CASSQPRQNTEAFF
TGCGCCAGCAGCCAACCCCGACAGAACACTGAAGCTTTCTTT
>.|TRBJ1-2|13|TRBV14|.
CASSQVSVRGYTF
TGTGCCAGCAGCCAAGTTTCCGTGAGGGGCTACACCTTC
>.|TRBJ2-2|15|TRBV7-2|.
CASSPSSGATGELFF
TGTGCCAGCAGCCCCTCGTCCGGGGCCACCGGGGAGCTGTTTTTT
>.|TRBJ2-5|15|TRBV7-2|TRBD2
CASSLNSGSVETQYF
TGTGCCAGCAGCTTAAATAGCGGGAGCGTTGAGACCCAGTACTTC
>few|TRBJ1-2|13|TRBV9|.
CASSARLEGGYTF
TGTGCCAGCAGCGCCCGACTCGAAGGGGGCTACACCTTC
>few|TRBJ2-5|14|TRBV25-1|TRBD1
CASSTDRGQETQYF
TGTGCCAGCTCTACGGACAGGGGGCAGGAGACCCAGTACTTC
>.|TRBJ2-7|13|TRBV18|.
CASSPRGTYEQYF
TGTGCCAGCTCACCGAGGGGAACCTACGAGCAGTACTTC
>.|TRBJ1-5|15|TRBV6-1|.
CASSDQQVISQPQHF
TGTGCCAGCAGTGACCAACAGGTGATAAGTCAGCCCCAGCATTTT
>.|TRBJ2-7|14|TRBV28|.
CASRGQLSSYEQYF
TGTGCCAGCAGAGGACAGCTAAGCTCCTACGAGCAGTACTTC
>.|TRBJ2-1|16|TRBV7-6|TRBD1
CASSPYSGTVKGEQFF
TGTGCCAGCAGCCCATACTCCGGGACAGTGAAAGGTGAGCAGTTCTTC
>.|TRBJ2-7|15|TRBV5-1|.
CASSWGLGLNYEQYF
TGCGCCAGCAGCTGGGGCTTGGGGCTTAACTACGAGCAGTACTTC
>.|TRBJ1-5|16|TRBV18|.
CASSPSRDGSNQPQHF
TGTGCCAGCTCACCAAGCAGGGATGGGAGCAATCAGCCCCAGCATTTT
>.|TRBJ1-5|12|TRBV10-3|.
CAIGTDNQPQHF
TGTGCCATCGGGACGGACAATCAGCCCCAGCATTTT
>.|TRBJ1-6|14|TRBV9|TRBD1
CASSPGGRNSPLHF
TGTGCCAGCAGTCCAGGGGGTCGGAATTCACCCCTCCACTTT
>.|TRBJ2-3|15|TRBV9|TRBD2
CASSGGTSGRDTQYF
TGTGCCAGCAGCGGGGGGACTAGCGGGAGAGATACGCAGTATTTT
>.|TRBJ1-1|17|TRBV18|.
CASSPGRRPSGNTEAFF
TGTGCCAGCTCACCGGGGCGGAGGCCATCCGGGAACACTGAAGCTTTCTTT
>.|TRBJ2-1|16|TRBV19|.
CASSIAGGRARGEQFF
TGTGCCAGTAGTATAGCCGGGGGCAGGGCTAGAGGTGAGCAGTTCTTC
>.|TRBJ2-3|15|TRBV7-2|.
CASSFTGPPADTQYF
TGTGCCAGCAGCTTTACCGGGCCCCCTGCAGATACGCAGTATTTT
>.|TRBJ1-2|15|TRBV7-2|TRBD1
CASSLRTGGPYGYTF
TGTGCCAGCAGCTTACGGACAGGGGGTCCATATGGCTACACCTTC
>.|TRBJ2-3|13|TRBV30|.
CAWSRQSTDTQYF
TGTGCCTGGAGTAGACAAAGCACAGATACGCAGTATTTT
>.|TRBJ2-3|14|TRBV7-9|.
CASSSSGASDTQYF
TGTGCCAGCAGCTCCTCCGGGGCCTCAGATACGCAGTATTTT
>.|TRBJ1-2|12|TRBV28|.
CASSLNGYGYTF
TGTGCCAGCAGTTTGAACGGCTATGGCTACACCTTC
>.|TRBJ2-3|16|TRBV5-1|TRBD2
CASSYWGTGGPDTQYF
TGCGCCAGCAGCTATTGGGGTACGGGGGGGCCAGATACGCAGTATTTT
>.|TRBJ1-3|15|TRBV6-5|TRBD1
CASRQTGGPGNTIYF
TGTGCCAGCAGACAAACAGGGGGCCCTGGAAACACCATATATTTT
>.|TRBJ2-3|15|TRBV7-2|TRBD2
CASGQSGRITDTQYF
TGTGCCAGCGGCCAAAGCGGGAGAATCACAGATACGCAGTATTTT
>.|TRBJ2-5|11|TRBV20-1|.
CSARFLETQYF
TGCAGTGCTAGATTTTTAGAGACCCAGTACTTC
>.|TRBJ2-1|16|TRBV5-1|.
CASSLVGGGTYGEQFF
TGCGCCAGCAGCCTGGTGGGCGGGGGCACCTACGGTGAGCAGTTCTTC
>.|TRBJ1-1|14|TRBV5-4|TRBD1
CASSVGTGSTEAFF
TGTGCCAGCAGTGTTGGGACAGGGTCCACTGAAGCTTTCTTT
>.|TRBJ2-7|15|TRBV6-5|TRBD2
CASTKGLAGNYEQYF
TGTGCCAGCACCAAGGGTCTAGCGGGAAACTACGAGCAGTACTTC
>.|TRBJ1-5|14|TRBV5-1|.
CASSLEMGTQPQHF
TGCGCCAGCAGCTTGGAGATGGGGACTCAGCCCCAGCATTTT
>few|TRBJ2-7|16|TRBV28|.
CATKGGVVGTIYEQYF
TGTGCCACGAAAGGGGGAGTTGTCGGGACGATTTACGAGCAGTACTTC
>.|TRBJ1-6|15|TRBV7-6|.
CASSLVGENNSPLHF
TGTGCCAGCAGCTTAGTAGGCGAGAATAATTCACCCCTCCACTTT
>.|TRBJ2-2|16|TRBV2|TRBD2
CASSLSGGAVAGELFF
TGTGCCAGCAGTCTTAGCGGGGGGGCGGTCGCCGGGGAGCTGTTTTTT
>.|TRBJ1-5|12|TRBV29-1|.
CSVGEGNQPQHF
TGCAGCGTTGGGGAGGGCAATCAGCCCCAGCATTTT
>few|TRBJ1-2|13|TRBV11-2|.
CAILDSWNYGYTF
TGTGCCATCTTGGACAGTTGGAATTATGGCTACACCTTC
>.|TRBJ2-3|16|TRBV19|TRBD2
CASSTGLAKGEDTQYF
TGTGCCAGTAGTACAGGACTAGCTAAAGGAGAAGATACGCAGTATTTT
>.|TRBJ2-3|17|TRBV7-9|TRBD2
CASSPRLAEGVGDTQYF
TGTGCCAGCAGCCCAAGACTAGCGGAAGGTGTGGGAGATACGCAGTATTTT
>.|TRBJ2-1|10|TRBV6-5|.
CASGRSEQFF
TGTGCCAGCGGAAGGAGTGAGCAGTTCTTC
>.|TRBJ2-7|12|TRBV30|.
CAWSRGDYEQYF
TGTGCCTGGAGTCGTGGGGACTACGAGCAGTACTTC
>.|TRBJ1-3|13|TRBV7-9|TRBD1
CASSLTGENTIYF
TGTGCCAGCAGCTTGACAGGGGAAAACACCATATATTTT
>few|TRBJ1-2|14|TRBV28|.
CASSLTAASYGYTF
TGTGCCAGCAGTTTAACAGCGGCCTCCTATGGCTACACCTTC
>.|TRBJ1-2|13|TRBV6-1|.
CASRPGHPQGYTF
TGTGCCAGCAGACCGGGACACCCGCAAGGCTACACCTTC